This T cell receptor beta chain was profiled in a study of control samples from healthy donors and cancer patients. CDR3 size: 13 residues. Germline V gene sequence: CDR1 KGHSH, CDR2 LQKENI. Trimming pared 6 bases from V and 2 bases from J, leaving 11 bases between. Libraries were prepared by immunoSEQ multiplex PCR; TCRdb keeps only in-frame clonotypes and omits some of them. The sample contains around 17,000 clones, 85% to 90% of which appear only once. The source material was PBMCs. The sequence derives from a man aged 55 to 70 with head and neck cancer. The chain links TRBV18 to TRBJ2-7; D gene ambiguous. CDR3 sequence reads: CASSRNDPYEQYF. CDR3 bases: TGTGCCAGCTCCCGGAATGATCCCTACGAGCAGTACTTC. Drawing the rest from reference TRBV18 and TRBJ2-7, the complete variable domain is NAGVMQNPRHLVRRRGQEARLRCSPMKGHSHVYWYRQLPEEGLKFMVYLQKENIIDESGMPKERFSAEFPKEGPSILRIQQVVRGDSAAYFCASSRNDPYEQYFGPGTRLTVT.